Below are 11 T cell receptor beta chains sequenced from a single sample in a study of identical twins. MiXCR was run by TCRdb on the 5' RACE reads, yielding one entry per CDR3 protein. Of some 690,000 distinct CDR3 sequences listed, 20% to 25% are singletons. These data were likewise used in another study, on T cells expressing NK-cell markers.

The sequenced sample consisted of PBMCs. Every receptor here comes from a woman under 30 in good health.

The gene calls are TRBV29-1 and TRBJ1-1, with no clear D. Trimming took off 4 bases at V and 2 bases at J, with 8 bases between the two ends. Germline CDR1 reads SQVTM; CDR2 reads ANQGSEA. The CDR3 has 12 residues. As DNA, the CDR3 is TGCAGCGTTGTAGGGTTCAACACTGAAGCTTTCTTT. It specifies CSVVGFNTEAFF.

The chain combines TRBV7-9 with TRBJ2-7; the match to TRBD1 covers 11 bases. The germline gives CDR1 SEHNR, CDR2 FQNEAQ (reference sequence). This CDR3 is 15 amino acids long. The ends lost 5 bases at V and 2 bases at J; junction bases unmatched: 5. The CDR3 is CASSGGTGGPYEQYF. Written as DNA, the CDR3 is TGTGCCAGCAGCGGCGGGACAGGGGGACCCTACGAGCAGTACTTC.

This clonotype turned up a few times. V and J are TRBV5-1 and TRBJ2-2; 11 nucleotides line up with TRBD2. CDR3 size: 16 residues. V dropped 3 bases and J dropped 1; count of bases not matched to a gene: 2. The germline V gene encodes CDR1 SGHRS and CDR2 YFSETQ. CDR3 sequence: CASSSLAGGNTGELFF. The CDR3 DNA sequence: TGCGCCAGCAGCTCTCTAGCGGGAGGGAACACCGGGGAGCTGTTTTTT.

This clonotype showed up just a few times. This sequence joins TRBV12-3 or TRBV12-4 and TRBJ2-1; 9 nucleotides align to TRBD1. The CDR3 covers 15 residues. The V gene end was trimmed by 7 bases and the J gene end by 5 bases; junction bases not matched to a gene: 9. CDR3 loop: CASTSGQGANNEQFF. The CDR3 nucleotides are TGTGCCAGCACCTCGGGACAGGGAGCGAACAATGAGCAGTTCTTC.

This clonotype turned up a few times. The rearrangement links TRBV11-2 to TRBJ2-1, with unresolved D. CDR1 and CDR2 from the germline V gene are SGHAT and FQNNGV. V gave up 3 bases and J gave up 8 bases, with 14 bases separating them. This CDR3 contains 14 residues. The CDR3 region is CASSFPRVGHEQFF. In DNA, the CDR3 is TGTGCCAGCAGCTTCCCCCGGGTGGGCCATGAGCAGTTCTTC. The whole variable domain, remainder taken from reference TRBV11-2 and TRBJ2-1, is EAGVAQSPRYKIIEKRQSVAFWCNPISGHATLYWYQQILGQGPKLLIQFQNNGVVDDSQLPKDRFSAERLKGVDSTLKIQPAKLEDSAVYLCASSFPRVGHEQFFGPGTRLTVL.

In this sample, this clonotype turned up many times. V is TRBV7-9 and J is TRBJ1-2; D is unclear. CDR3 length equals 13 residues. The germline V and J ends were trimmed by 2 bases and 8 bases, with 12 bases remaining between them. Germline V gene lookup returns CDR1 SEHNR and CDR2 FQNEAQ (reference sequence). This chain's CDR3 is CASSLKDSSGYTF. CDR3 DNA sequence: TGTGCCAGCAGCTTAAAGGATTCTAGCGGCTACACCTTC.

This clonotype has a count of ten or more. The chain is built from TRBV12-3 or TRBV12-4 and TRBJ2-1; D might be TRBD1 (6 bases). V lost 0 bases and J 12 bases, leaving 18 bases between the germline ends. The CDR3 has 15 residues. The CDR3 is CASSLAGLGGPGQFF. The CDR3, as DNA: TGTGCCAGCAGTTTAGCGGGCCTAGGGGGACCGGGGCAGTTCTTC.

The rearrangement links TRBV13 to TRBJ1-1; D is unresolved. The CDR3 loop spans 13 amino acids. The V gene's germline CDR1 is PRHDT and CDR2 FYEKMQ (reference sequence). Trimming removed 2 bases at V and 3 bases at J, with 7 bases between. The chain's CDR3 is CASSLKVHTEAFF. The CDR3 region has the DNA TGTGCCAGCAGCTTAAAAGTACACACTGAAGCTTTCTTT.

The rearrangement uses TRBV20-1 and TRBJ2-1, with TRBD2 matching over 7 bases. Germline V gene data show CDR1 as DFQATT and CDR2 as SNEGSKA (reference sequence). Losses at the gene ends were 2 bases for V and 0 bases for J; bases not matched to a gene: 7. The CDR3 runs to 16 residues. CDR3 in DNA: TGCAGTGCTAGATCGGGTGGCGGGAGCTCCTACAATGAGCAGTTCTTC. Its protein product is CSARSGGGSSYNEQFF.

This chain links TRBV15 with TRBJ2-1; 12 bases match TRBD2. Unmatched junction bases numbered 4, after V lost 4 bases and J lost 6 bases. CDR1 LNHNV and CDR2 YYDKDF come from the germline V gene (reference sequence). The CDR3 length is 15 residues. CDR3 nucleotides: TGTGCCACCAGCATAGGACTAGCGGGGCTCAATGAGCAGTTCTTC. Translated: CATSIGLAGLNEQFF.

This chain links TRBV7-2 with TRBJ2-3; D ambiguous. The ends were cut back, 6 bases at V and 1 base at J, with 17 bases in the middle. Germline loops: CDR1 SGHTA, CDR2 FQGNSA. The CDR3 has 16 residues. The CDR3 loop is CASSSRVAFGTDTQYF. CDR3 coding DNA: TGTGCCAGCAGTTCCCGCGTAGCTTTCGGCACAGATACGCAGTATTTT.